What follows is one TCR beta chain and its context. Its target is not known. Germline V gene sequence: CDR1 MNHNS, CDR2 SASEGT. V shed 1 base and J shed 8 bases, with 11 bases lying between them. This CDR3 has 14 residues. Profiling relied on immunoSEQ multiplex PCR, and the TCRdb table lists in-frame clones only, not all of them. The sample records around 170,000 clones, 80% to 95% being singletons. This sample is part of a study of T cell responses to AZD1222 COVID-19 vaccine. Second-dose timings of about 4 or about 12 weeks were pooled. Study conclusions and caveats: The donor group comprised mostly white British people and more females; the analysis possibly underestimated clonal diversity. In all cases, repertoires were sampled only after the peak T cell response.

Material: peripheral blood, obtained 28 days after the second AZD1222 dose. The chain couples TRBV6-1 to TRBJ1-4; tentative D call: TRBD1 (5 bases). The TCR comes from an adult who received the AZD1222 COVID-19 vaccine. The CDR3 DNA follows: TGTGCCAGCAGTGAAGGACATGGGGGGGAAAAACTGTTTTTT. Protein: CASSEGHGGEKLFF.